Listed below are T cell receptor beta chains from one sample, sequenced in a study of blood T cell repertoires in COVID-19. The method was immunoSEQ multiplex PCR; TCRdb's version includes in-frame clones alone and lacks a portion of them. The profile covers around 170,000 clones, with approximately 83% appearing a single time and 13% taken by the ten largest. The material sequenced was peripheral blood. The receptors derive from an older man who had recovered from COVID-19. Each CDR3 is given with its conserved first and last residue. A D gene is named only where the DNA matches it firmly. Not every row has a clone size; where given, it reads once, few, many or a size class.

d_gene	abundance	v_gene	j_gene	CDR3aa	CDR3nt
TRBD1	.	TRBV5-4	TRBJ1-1	CASSRDRLGSSEAFF	TGTGCCAGCAGCCGGGACAGGCTCGGAAGCAGTGAAGCTTTCTTT
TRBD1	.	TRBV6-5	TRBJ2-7	CASSQDRVNTYEQYF	TGTGCCAGCAGCCAGGACAGGGTCAATACCTACGAGCAGTACTTC
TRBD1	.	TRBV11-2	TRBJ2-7	CASSFGTVYEQYF	TGTGCCAGCAGCTTTGGGACAGTCTACGAGCAGTACTTC
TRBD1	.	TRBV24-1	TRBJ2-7	CATSDPGTGGGYEQYF	TGTGCCACCAGTGACCCCGGGACAGGGGGCGGGTACGAGCAGTACTTC
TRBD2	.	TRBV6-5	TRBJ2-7	CASKGSGSSYEQYF	TGTGCCAGCAAGGGGAGCGGGAGCTCCTACGAGCAGTACTTC
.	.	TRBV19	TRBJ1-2	CASSIGPGFDYGYTF	TGTGCCAGTAGTATAGGACCAGGGTTTGACTATGGCTACACCTTC
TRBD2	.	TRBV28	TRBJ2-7	CASSPLSGTSGTYEQYF	TGTGCCAGCAGTCCATTAAGTGGGACTAGCGGAACCTACGAGCAGTACTTC
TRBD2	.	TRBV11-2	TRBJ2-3	CASSLNLAGEAKDTQYF	TGTGCCAGCAGCTTAAATCTAGCGGGAGAAGCGAAAGATACGCAGTATTTT
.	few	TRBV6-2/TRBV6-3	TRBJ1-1	CASSYSGVNTEAFF	TGTGCCAGCAGTTACTCAGGAGTTAACACTGAAGCTTTCTTT
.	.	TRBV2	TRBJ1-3	CASSESQLPGNTIYF	TGTGCCAGCAGTGAATCACAGCTTCCTGGAAACACCATATATTTT
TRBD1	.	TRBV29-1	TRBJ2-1	CSARKGQGTDEQFF	TGCAGCGCTAGAAAGGGACAGGGGACGGATGAGCAGTTCTTC
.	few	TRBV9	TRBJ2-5	CASSVISGTQYF	TGTGCCAGCAGCGTAATCAGTGGGACCCAGTACTTC
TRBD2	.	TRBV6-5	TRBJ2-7	CASSGGYEQYF	TGTGCCAGTTCCGGGGGGTACGAGCAGTACTTC
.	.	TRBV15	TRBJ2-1	CATSDLIGSNEQFF	TGTGCCACCAGCGACCTGATCGGGAGCAATGAGCAGTTCTTC
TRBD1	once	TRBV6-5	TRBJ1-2	CASRAGQGSHGYTF	TGTGCCAGCAGAGCTGGACAGGGTTCACATGGCTACACCTTC
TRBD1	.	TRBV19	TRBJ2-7	CATKQGTGGYEQYF	TGTGCGACAAAGCAAGGGACAGGGGGCTACGAGCAGTACTTC
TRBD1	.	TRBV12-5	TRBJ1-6	CASGLVPRDRIDSPLHF	TGTGCTAGTGGTTTGGTACCAAGGGACAGGATAGATTCACCCCTCCACTTT
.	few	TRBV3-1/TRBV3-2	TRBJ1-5	CASSQVARGQPQHF	TGTGCCAGCAGCCAAGTGGCAAGAGGTCAGCCCCAGCATTTT
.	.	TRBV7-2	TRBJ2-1	CASSLGLPNEQFF	TGTGCCAGCAGCTTAGGGCTCCCCAATGAGCAGTTCTTC
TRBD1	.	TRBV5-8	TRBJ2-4	CASSLDDRGNIQYF	TGTGCCAGCAGCTTGGACGACAGGGGTAACATTCAGTACTTC
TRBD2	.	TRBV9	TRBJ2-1	CASSVGSGSYNEQFF	TGTGCCAGCAGCGTAGGTAGCGGGAGTTACAATGAGCAGTTCTTC
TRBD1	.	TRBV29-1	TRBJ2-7	CSVADRGVDEQYF	TGCAGCGTTGCGGACAGGGGGGTGGACGAGCAGTACTTC
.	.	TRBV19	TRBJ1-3	CASSISPGLDSGNTIYF	TGTGCCAGTAGTATCTCGCCAGGCCTCGACTCTGGAAACACCATATATTTT
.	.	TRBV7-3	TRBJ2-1	CASSFESSTDYNEQFF	TGTGCCAGCAGCTTCGAGTCATCGACAGACTACAATGAGCAGTTCTTC
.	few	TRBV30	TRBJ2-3	CAWNGAHTQYF	TGTGCCTGGAATGGGGCACATACGCAGTATTTT
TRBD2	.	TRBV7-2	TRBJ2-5	CASSPGLAGGGETQYF	TGTGCCAGCAGCCCTGGACTAGCGGGAGGTGGAGAGACCCAGTACTTC
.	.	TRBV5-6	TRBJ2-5	CASSLAGRAETQYF	TGTGCCAGCAGCTTGGCGGGCAGGGCAGAGACCCAGTACTTC
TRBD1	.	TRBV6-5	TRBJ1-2	CASSYSGAGGRSGYTF	TGTGCCAGCAGTTACTCCGGGGCAGGGGGCCGGTCGGGCTACACCTTC
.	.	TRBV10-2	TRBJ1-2	CASSDPSTANYGYTF	TGCGCCAGCAGCGACCCCTCGACAGCTAACTATGGCTACACCTTC
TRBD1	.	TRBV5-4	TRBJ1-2	CASSLRAGGHGYTF	TGTGCCAGCAGCTTGAGGGCAGGGGGACATGGCTACACCTTC
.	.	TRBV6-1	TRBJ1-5	CASSEAGGVQPQHF	TGTGCCAGCAGTGAAGCCGGAGGGGTTCAGCCCCAGCATTTT
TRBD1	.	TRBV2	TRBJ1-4	CASSEGTGGNEKLFF	TGTGCCAGCAGTGAAGGGACAGGGGGTAATGAAAAACTGTTTTTT
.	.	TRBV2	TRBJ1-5	CASSEQTVNQPQHF	TGTGCCAGCAGTGAACAGACAGTCAATCAGCCCCAGCATTTT
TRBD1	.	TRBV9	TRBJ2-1	CASSVRDSNNEQFF	TGTGCCAGCAGCGTTCGGGACAGTAACAATGAGCAGTTCTTC